Listed here are 20 T cell receptor beta chains from one sample, sequenced in a study of blood T cell repertoires in COVID-19. Sequencing was performed with immunoSEQ multiplex PCR; in TCRdb, only in-frame clones are kept and a portion is missing. The sample lists about 150,000 clones, 70% to 90% seen once, with 2.6% in the top ten. Sequenced: peripheral blood. The receptors shown here come from a human donor with acute or convalescent COVID-19. The donor label of this sample is uncertain.

V is TRBV6-5 and J is TRBJ2-7; 8 bases fit TRBD1. The V gene's germline CDR1 is MNHEY and CDR2 SVGAGI. The V and J ends lost 6 bases and 0 bases, in that order; junction bases with no gene match: 4. CDR3 length equals 14 residues. The CDR3 is CASRQTGDSYEQYV. CDR3 DNA sequence: TGTGCCAGCAGGCAGACAGGGGACTCCTACGAGCAGTACGTC.

The V gene is TRBV30, the J gene TRBJ1-3; tentatively, D is TRBD1 (5 bases). The CDR3 has 15 amino acids. Trimming cost V 1 base and J 0 bases, with 10 bases left between them. The germline V gene has CDR1 GTSNPN and CDR2 SVGIG (reference sequence). CDR3 sequence (DNA): TGTGCCTGGAGTGATCAGGGTTTCTCTGGAAACACCATATATTTT. Its translation is CAWSDQGFSGNTIYF.

The chain recombines TRBV2 with TRBJ1-2; D is ambiguous. Germline assignment: CDR1 SNHLY and CDR2 FYNNEI. This CDR3 contains 13 residues. The V end lost 3 bases, the J end lost 0 bases, and 5 bases lay between the germline ends. As DNA, the CDR3 is TGTGCCAGCAGTGACACTTCTAACTATGGCTACACCTTC. This sequence encodes CASSDTSNYGYTF.

The V call is TRBV7-2, the J call TRBJ2-6, with D tentatively TRBD1 (6 bases). The CDR3 contains 15 residues. The V gene's germline CDR1 is SGHTA and CDR2 FQGNSA. V was clipped by 5 bases and J by 4 bases, with 12 bases between them. The DNA for the CDR3 is TGTGCCAGCAGCCCCACAGGGACAGGGGCCAACGTCCTGACTTTC. Protein: CASSPTGTGANVLTF.

The chain couples TRBV6-5 to TRBJ1-2; D is perhaps TRBD1 (5 bases). Germline loops: CDR1 MNHEY, CDR2 SVGAGI. V was trimmed by 8 bases and J by 0 bases, leaving 16 bases between them. The CDR3 consists of 15 residues. The CDR3, as DNA: TGTGCCAGCGCAGGGCAAACAGTATCTAACTATGGCTACACCTTC. The encoded protein is CASAGQTVSNYGYTF.

The chain is built from TRBV19 and TRBJ2-5, with TRBD1 matching over 12 bases. The CDR3 is 15 residues long. With V trimmed by 5 bases and J by 4 bases, 5 bases remained unmatched. The V gene's germline CDR1 is LNHDA and CDR2 SQIVND (reference sequence). The CDR3 sequence is CASSPGDRGRETQYF. As DNA, the CDR3 is TGTGCCAGTAGTCCAGGGGACAGGGGGCGAGAGACCCAGTACTTC.

This clone came up many times. The chain joins TRBV27 to TRBJ1-2; 7 bases line up with TRBD1. Germline trimming cut 6 bases from V and 6 bases from J; bases unmatched to any gene: 10. Germline V gene data show CDR1 as MNHEY and CDR2 as SMNVEV (reference sequence). This CDR3 has 14 residues. In nucleotides, the CDR3 is TGTGCCAGCAGAGGACAGGACAGAAGGGATGGCTACACCTTC. This gives the protein CASRGQDRRDGYTF.

The chain carries TRBV20-1 and TRBJ2-1; 7 bases are a match to TRBD2. Losses at the gene ends were 3 bases for V and 8 bases for J; bases not matched to a gene: 13. The CDR3 runs 15 residues. Germline V gene lookup returns CDR1 DFQATT and CDR2 SNEGSKA (reference sequence). For the CDR3, the DNA is TGCAGTGCTAGTGGATCCGGGGGGTTACTCGATGAGCAGTTCTTC. It is translated as CSASGSGGLLDEQFF.

V gene TRBV6-2 or TRBV6-3 combines with J gene TRBJ2-3; 11 nucleotides agree with TRBD2. The CDR3 loop spans 15 amino acids. The germline V gene has CDR1 MNHEY and CDR2 SVGEGT. V trimming: 4 bases; J trimming: 6 bases; junction bases outside the gene matches: 6. The CDR3 DNA reads TGTGCCAGCAGTTCCTTCAGGACTAGCGGGGATACGCAGTATTTT. Its protein product is CASSSFRTSGDTQYF.

V and J are TRBV2 and TRBJ2-5, with D possibly TRBD2 on 6 matching bases. This CDR3 has 12 amino acids. Germline CDR1 is SNHLY and CDR2 is FYNNEI. Trimming removed 7 bases at V and 7 bases at J, with 13 bases between. CDR3 DNA: TGTGCCAGCACCCGGATGGGGGGGACCCAGTACTTC. This gives the protein CASTRMGGTQYF.

The chain uses TRBV6-1 and TRBJ1-2; D gene uncertain. V shed 3 bases and J shed 6 bases, with 17 bases lying between them. Germline assignment: CDR1 MNHNS and CDR2 SASEGT. This CDR3 spans 15 amino acids. CDR3 DNA sequence: TGTGCCAGCAGTGATATGTGGAGTCAATCGCATGGCTACACCTTC. Translating gives CASSDMWSQSHGYTF.

The chain joins TRBV4-1 to TRBJ1-5; no definite D call. Germline CDR1 reads MGHRA; CDR2 reads YSYEKL. The germline V and J ends were trimmed by 0 bases and 9 bases, with 9 bases remaining between them. The CDR3 contains 13 residues. CDR3 sequence reads: CASSQEPPGPQHF. CDR3 sequence (DNA): TGCGCCAGCAGCCAAGAACCCCCCGGGCCCCAGCATTTT.

The rearrangement joins TRBV24-1 to TRBJ2-2; D perhaps matches TRBD2 (6 bases). Germline assignment: CDR1 KGHDR and CDR2 SFDVKD. The CDR3 sequence is 14 residues long. V was clipped by 9 bases and J by 3 bases, with 13 bases between them. Here the CDR3 reads CATSGGKHTGELFF. The CDR3 region has the DNA TGTGCCACCTCCGGCGGGAAGCACACCGGGGAGCTGTTTTTT.

This sequence joins TRBV29-1 and TRBJ2-7; 8 bases match TRBD1. The CDR3 runs 13 residues. V lost 4 bases and J lost 4; bases outside the gene matches: 6. Germline-derived CDR1 and CDR2 are SQVTM and ANQGSEA. The CDR3 region is CSVVAGGGYEQYF. DNA of the CDR3: TGCAGCGTTGTGGCAGGGGGCGGGTACGAGCAGTACTTC.

The chain carries TRBV29-1 and TRBJ1-1; possible D gene TRBD1, 5 bases. Per germline, CDR1 SQVTM and CDR2 ANQGSEA. Trimming removed 6 bases from V and 1 base from J, with 12 bases in between. CDR3 length equals 13 residues. CDR3 DNA: TGCAGCGTCCGAAATGGACAGAACACTGAAGCTTTCTTT. Its translation is CSVRNGQNTEAFF.

The rearrangement uses TRBV27 and TRBJ1-6; TRBD1 might be the D (5 bases). This CDR3 contains 16 residues. Germline lookup yields CDR1 MNHEY and CDR2 SMNVEV (reference sequence). V lost 7 bases, J lost 6 bases, and 19 bases lay in between. The CDR3 coding sequence is TGTGCCAGCACCCCTCAACCAGGGTTCTCTAATTCACCCCTCCACTTT. Translated, it gives CASTPQPGFSNSPLHF.

The chain uses TRBV18 and TRBJ1-5; TRBD1 agrees at 10 bases. J gave up 3 bases and V 0 bases, and 14 bases lay outside the gene matches. This CDR3 region has 20 residues. Germline loops: CDR1 KGHSH, CDR2 LQKENI. As DNA, the CDR3 is TGTGCCAGCTCACCACCGGCGACTGGGACAGGGGCGGGAACCAATCAGCCCCAGCATTTT. Its translation: CASSPPATGTGAGTNQPQHF.

The chain recombines TRBV7-3 with TRBJ2-2, with 7 positions matching TRBD2. The germline gives CDR1 SGHTA, CDR2 FQGTGA. Unmatched junction bases numbered 19, after V lost 5 bases and J lost 7 bases. This CDR3 is 18 amino acids long. CDR3: CASSPAAPMAGVGGELFF. The CDR3 DNA is TGTGCCAGCAGCCCGGCGGCTCCCATGGCGGGAGTCGGCGGGGAGCTGTTTTTT.

This clone was picked up a small number of times. CDR3 region: CASSLVPGPSYEQYF. CDR3 coding DNA: TGCGCCAGCAGCTTGGTGCCAGGTCCATCCTACGAGCAGTACTTC. The chain carries TRBV5-1 and TRBJ2-7; D call uncertain. V lost 0 bases to trimming and J lost 1 base, with 11 bases between them. CDR1 is SGHRS and CDR2 is YFSETQ in the germline V gene. The CDR3 covers 15 residues.

Points on this clone: Since no conserved phenylalanine or tryptophan closes the CDR3, a read error is the likely cause. The limits of the CDR3 on the DNA are not certain, so only TCRdb's listed CDR3 is given. The chain has TRBV2 and TRBJ2-7; the DNA was not used to check the table's D call, TRBD2. A total of 11 residues make up the CDR3, ends included. From germline, CDR1 is SNHLY and CDR2 FYNNEI. CDR3 loop: CASRRLAGAKD.